This section outlines one T cell receptor beta chain sequence together with its context. This CDR3 contains 15 residues. Germline CDR1 reads SGHTA; CDR2 reads FQGNSA. V lost 2 bases and J lost 0; bases outside the gene matches: 4. The data stem from a study of blood T cell repertoires in COVID-19. In the study overall: PBMCs, B-cell-depleted T cells, or T cells provided the cDNA or gDNA that made up the material.

Profiling relied on immunoSEQ multiplex PCR, and the TCRdb table lists in-frame clones only, not all of them. The data contain around 250,000 clones, approximately 78% of them seen just once; the ten biggest clones take up approximately 3.5%. The gene calls are TRBV7-2 and TRBJ2-7, with 7 bases aligning to TRBD1. The sequenced material came from peripheral blood. This TCR derives from a woman in her late teens or twenties with acute or convalescent COVID-19. In nucleotides, the CDR3 is TGTGCCAGCAGCTTAAACAGGGGCCGCTCCTACGAGCAGTACTTC. This sequence encodes CASSLNRGRSYEQYF.